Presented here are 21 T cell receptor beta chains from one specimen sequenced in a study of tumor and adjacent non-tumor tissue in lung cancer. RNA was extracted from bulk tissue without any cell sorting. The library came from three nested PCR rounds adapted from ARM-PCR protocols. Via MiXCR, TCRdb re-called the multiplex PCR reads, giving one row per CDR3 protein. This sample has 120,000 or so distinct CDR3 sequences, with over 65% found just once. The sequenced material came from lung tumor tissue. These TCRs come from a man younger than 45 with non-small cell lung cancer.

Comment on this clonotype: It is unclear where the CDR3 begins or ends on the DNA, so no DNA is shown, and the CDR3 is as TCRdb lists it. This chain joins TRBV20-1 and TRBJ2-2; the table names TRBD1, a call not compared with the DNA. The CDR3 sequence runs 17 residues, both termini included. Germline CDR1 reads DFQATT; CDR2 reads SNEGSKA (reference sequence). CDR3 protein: CSARGVGLGTASGELSF.

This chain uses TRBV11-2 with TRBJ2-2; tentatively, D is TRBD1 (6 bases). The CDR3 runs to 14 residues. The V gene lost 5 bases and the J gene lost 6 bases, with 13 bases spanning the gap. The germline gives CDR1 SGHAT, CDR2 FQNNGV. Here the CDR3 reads CASSARQAAGELFF. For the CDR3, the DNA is TGTGCCAGCAGCGCTCGACAGGCCGCCGGGGAGCTGTTTTTT.

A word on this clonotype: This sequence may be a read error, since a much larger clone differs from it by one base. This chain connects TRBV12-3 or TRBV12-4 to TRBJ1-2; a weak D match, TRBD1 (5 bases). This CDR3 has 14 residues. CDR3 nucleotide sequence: TGTACCAGCAGTTTTCGGGGACGGAACTATGGCTACACCTTC. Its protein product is CTSSFRGRNYGYTF.

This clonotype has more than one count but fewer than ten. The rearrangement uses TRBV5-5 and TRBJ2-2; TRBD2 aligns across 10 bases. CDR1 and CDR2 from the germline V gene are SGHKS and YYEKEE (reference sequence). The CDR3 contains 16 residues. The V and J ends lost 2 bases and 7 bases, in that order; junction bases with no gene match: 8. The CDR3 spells CASSLDPGLAIGELFF. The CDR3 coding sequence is TGTGCCAGCAGCTTAGATCCGGGACTAGCGATCGGGGAGCTGTTTTTT.

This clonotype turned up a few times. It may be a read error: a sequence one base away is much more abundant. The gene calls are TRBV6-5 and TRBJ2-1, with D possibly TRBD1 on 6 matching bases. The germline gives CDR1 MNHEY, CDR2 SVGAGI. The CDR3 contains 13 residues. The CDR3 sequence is CASSPTRDNEEFF. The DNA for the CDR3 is TGTGCCAGCAGTCCAACTAGGGACAATGAGGAGTTCTTC.

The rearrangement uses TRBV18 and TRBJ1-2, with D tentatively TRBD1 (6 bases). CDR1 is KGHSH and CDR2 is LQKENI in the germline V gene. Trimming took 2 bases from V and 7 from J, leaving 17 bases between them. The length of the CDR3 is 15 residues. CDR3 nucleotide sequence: TGTGCCAGCTCACCAGGTCAGGGACATTTTCGTGGCTACACCTTC. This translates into CASSPGQGHFRGYTF. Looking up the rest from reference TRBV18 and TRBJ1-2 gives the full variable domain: NAGVMQNPRHLVRRRGQEARLRCSPMKGHSHVYWYRQLPEEGLKFMVYLQKENIIDESGMPKERFSAEFPKEGPSILRIQQVVRGDSAAYFCASSPGQGHFRGYTFGSGTRLTVV.

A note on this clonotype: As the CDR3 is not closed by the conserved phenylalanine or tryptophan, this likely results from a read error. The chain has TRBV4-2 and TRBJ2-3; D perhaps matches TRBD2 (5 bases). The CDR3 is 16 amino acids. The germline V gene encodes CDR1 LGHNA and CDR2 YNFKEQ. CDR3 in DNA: TGTGCCAGCAACCAAGACTATCCCACCTCCACAGATACGCAGTATTAT. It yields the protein CASNQDYPTSTDTQYY.

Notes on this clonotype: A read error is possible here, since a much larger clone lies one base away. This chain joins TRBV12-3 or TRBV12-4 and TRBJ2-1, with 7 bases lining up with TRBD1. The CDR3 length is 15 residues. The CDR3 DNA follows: TGTGCCAGCAGCAATGGACAGGCAGCCTACAATGAGCCGTTCTTC. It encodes CASSNGQAAYNEPFF.

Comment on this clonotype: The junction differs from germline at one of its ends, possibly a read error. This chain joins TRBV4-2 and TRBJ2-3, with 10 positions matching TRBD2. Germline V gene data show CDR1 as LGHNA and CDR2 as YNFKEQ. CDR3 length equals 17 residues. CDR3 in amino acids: CANSQDSSGGASDTQYF. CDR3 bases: TGTGCCAACAGCCAAGATAGCAGCGGGGGGGCCTCAGATACGCAGTATTTT.

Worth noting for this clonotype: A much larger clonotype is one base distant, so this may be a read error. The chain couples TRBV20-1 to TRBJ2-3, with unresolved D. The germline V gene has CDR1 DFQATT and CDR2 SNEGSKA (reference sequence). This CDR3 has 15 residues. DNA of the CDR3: TGCAGTGCTAGAGATCCACCAGCTTGGGCAGATACGGAGTATTTT. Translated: CSARDPPAWADTEYF.

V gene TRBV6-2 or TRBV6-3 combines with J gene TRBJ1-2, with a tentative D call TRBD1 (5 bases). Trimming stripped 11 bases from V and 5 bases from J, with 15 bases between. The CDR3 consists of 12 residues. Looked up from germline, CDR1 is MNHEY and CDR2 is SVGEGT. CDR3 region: CAGNQGVYGYTF. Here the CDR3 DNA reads TGTGCCGGCAACCAAGGGGTATATGGCTACACCTTC.

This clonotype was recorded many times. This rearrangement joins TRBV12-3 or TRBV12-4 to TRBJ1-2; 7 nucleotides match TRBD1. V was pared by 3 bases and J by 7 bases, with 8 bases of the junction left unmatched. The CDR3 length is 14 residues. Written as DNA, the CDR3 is TGTGCCAGCAGTTTCCCCACAGGGGAGCGTGGCTACACCTTC. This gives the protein CASSFPTGERGYTF.

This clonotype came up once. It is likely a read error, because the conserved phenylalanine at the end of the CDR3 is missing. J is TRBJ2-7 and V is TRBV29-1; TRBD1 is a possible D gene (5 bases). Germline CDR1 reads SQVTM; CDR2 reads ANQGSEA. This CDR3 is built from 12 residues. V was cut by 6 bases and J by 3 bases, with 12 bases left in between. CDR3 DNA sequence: TGCAGCGTCGCTGAGACAGTCTACGAGCAGTACTCC. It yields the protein CSVAETVYEQYS.

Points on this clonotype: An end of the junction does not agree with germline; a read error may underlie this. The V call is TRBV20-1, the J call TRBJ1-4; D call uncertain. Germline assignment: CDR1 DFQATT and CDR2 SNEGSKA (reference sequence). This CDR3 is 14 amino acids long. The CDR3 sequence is CSVRDVPSPEKLFF. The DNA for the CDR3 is TGCAGTGTTAGAGATGTCCCGAGTCCGGAGAAACTGTTTTTT.

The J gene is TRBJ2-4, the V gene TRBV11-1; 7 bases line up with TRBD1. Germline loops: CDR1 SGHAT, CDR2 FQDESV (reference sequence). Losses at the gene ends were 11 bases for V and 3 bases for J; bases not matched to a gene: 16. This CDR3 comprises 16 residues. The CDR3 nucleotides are TGTGCCGACACCCACTCAGACAGGGCGAGCAAAAACATTCAGTACTTC. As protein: CADTHSDRASKNIQYF.

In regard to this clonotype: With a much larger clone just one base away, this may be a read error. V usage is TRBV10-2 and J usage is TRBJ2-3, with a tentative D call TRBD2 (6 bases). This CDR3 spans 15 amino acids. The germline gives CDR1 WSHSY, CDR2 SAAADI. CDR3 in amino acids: CAGSPGVAGTDTQYF. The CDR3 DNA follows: TGCGCCGGCAGTCCCGGAGTAGCGGGCACAGATACGCAGTATTTT.

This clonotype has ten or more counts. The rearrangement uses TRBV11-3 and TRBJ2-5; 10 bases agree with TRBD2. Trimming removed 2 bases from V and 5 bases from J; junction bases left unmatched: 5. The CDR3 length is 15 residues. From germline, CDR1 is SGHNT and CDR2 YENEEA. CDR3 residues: CASSLFLAGVETQYF. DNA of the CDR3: TGTGCCAGCAGCTTATTCCTAGCGGGAGTGGAGACCCAGTACTTC.

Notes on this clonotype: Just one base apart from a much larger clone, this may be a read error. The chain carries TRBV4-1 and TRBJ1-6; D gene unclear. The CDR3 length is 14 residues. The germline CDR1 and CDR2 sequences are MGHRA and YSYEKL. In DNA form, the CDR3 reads TGCGCCAGCAGCCTGGACGGTACCAATTCACCCCTCCAGTTT. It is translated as CASSLDGTNSPLQF.

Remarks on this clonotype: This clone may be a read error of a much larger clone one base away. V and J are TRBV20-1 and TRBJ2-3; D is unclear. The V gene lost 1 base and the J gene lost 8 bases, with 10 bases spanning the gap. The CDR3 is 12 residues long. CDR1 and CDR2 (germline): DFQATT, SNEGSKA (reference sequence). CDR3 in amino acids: CSARVPTVTQYF. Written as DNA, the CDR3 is TGCAGTGCTAGAGTGCCTACTGTTACGCAGTATTTT.

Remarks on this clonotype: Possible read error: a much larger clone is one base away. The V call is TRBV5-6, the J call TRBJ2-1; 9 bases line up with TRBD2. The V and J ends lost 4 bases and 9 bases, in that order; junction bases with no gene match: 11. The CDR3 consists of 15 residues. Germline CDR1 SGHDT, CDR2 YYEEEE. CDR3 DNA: TGTGCCAGCAGCCAGACGGGCGGGAGGGCCGGTGAGCAGTTCTTC. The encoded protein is CASSQTGGRAGEQFF.

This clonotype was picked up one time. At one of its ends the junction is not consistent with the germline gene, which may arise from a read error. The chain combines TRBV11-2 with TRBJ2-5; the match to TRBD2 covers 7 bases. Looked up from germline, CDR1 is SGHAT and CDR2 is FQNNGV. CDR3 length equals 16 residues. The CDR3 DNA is TGTGCCTGCAGTTTAGGTGTACGGCGGGGGACAGAGACCCAGTACTTC. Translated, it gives CACSLGVRRGTETQYF. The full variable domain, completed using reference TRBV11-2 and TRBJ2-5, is EAGVAQSPRYKIIEKRQSVAFWCNPISGHATLYWYQQILGQGPKLLIQFQNNGVVDDSQLPKDRFSAERLKGVDSTLKIQPAKLEDSAVYLCACSLGVRRGTETQYFGPGTRLLVL.